This T cell receptor (beta chain) was identified in a study of OX40 agonist ivuxolimab in advanced cancers. Study-wide background: Every patient in dose escalation had hepatocellular carcinoma, melanoma, renal cell or head and neck cancer.

General study points: The study did not work out the antigen specificity of the expanded peripheral T cells.

Germline V gives CDR1 SGHTA, CDR2 FQGNSA. Trimming stripped 1 base from V and 0 bases from J, with 10 bases between. This CDR3 has 17 residues. Libraries were prepared by immunoSEQ multiplex PCR; TCRdb keeps only in-frame clonotypes and omits some of them. The sample lists fewer than 50,000 clones, over 60% occurring once. Note on this clone: As yet, its antigen is unknown.

Source: CD4+ or CD8+ T cells sorted from blood, taken in a trial of the OX40 agonist ivuxolimab. The sequence derives from an adult with an advanced solid tumor such as melanoma, head and neck, liver or kidney cancer. This sequence joins TRBV7-2 and TRBJ2-6; no clear D gene. The CDR3 coding sequence is TGTGCCAGCAGCTTAGAACGGCTCGTCTCTGGGGCCAACGTCCTGACTTTC. Its translation: CASSLERLVSGANVLTF.